This T cell receptor (beta chain) was identified in a study of T cell repertoires in cytomegalovirus infection. Via MiXCR, TCRdb re-called the reads, giving one row per CDR3 protein. The repertoire holds 270,000 or so distinct CDR3 sequences, with more than 15% as singletons. V shed 3 bases and J shed 0 bases, with 11 bases lying between them. The CDR3 sequence is 15 residues long. This clonotype was detected ten times or more. Sequences were obtained from CD8+ T cells from PBMCs. V usage is TRBV12-3 or TRBV12-4 and J usage is TRBJ2-5, with D hard to call. The receptor's source is a human donor in good health (CMV status not recorded). Some clones in this sample may be carry-over from other donors' samples. CDR3 coding DNA: TGTGCCAGCAGTTTCATCGCCCGGGACCAAGAGACCCAGTACTTC. This gives the protein CASSFIARDQETQYF.